This entry features one T cell receptor (beta chain) sequence. The V end was cut by 5 bases, the J end by 0 bases, with 8 bases between. Germline CDR1 SNHLY, CDR2 FYNNEI. The CDR3 contains 14 residues. The sample belongs to a study of blood T cell repertoires in COVID-19. Study-level background: Samples representing acute and convalescent COVID-19 were sourced from the United States, Italy and Spain. Sources were T cells, B-cell-depleted T cells, or PBMCs; the material itself was cDNA or gDNA.

Original data processing: Reference gene primer amplification in the assay estimated nucleated cell counts. TCRdb's table, derived via immunoSEQ multiplex PCR, lists solely in-frame clones and lacks some. V and J calls and clone size follow that table, whereas D and trimming were derived from the DNA. The data show 130,000 to 150,000 clones, roughly four fifths seen once. The chain links TRBV2 to TRBJ1-3, with D unresolved. This receptor was obtained from a human donor with acute or convalescent COVID-19. The donor label of this sample is uncertain. Sequencing was done on a sample of peripheral blood. The CDR3 coding sequence is TGTGCCAGCAGTACCCCCAGCTCTGGAAACACCATATATTTT. It encodes CASSTPSSGNTIYF.